One and the same sample provided the 27 T cell receptor beta chains below, sequenced in a study of molecular identifiers for immune sequencing clone quantification. MiXCR, run by TCRdb on the PCR reads, gives a single entry per CDR3 protein. This sample has tens of thousands of distinct CDR3 sequences, with around 19% found just once. The sample was naive CD8+ T cells from blood, with Jurkat cell RNA spiked in. Specified subset: FACS-sorted CD8+CD4-CCR7+CD45RA+ naive T cells. These receptor sequences come from a human donor in good health. Some libraries in this study had Jurkat cell RNA spiked in.

This clonotype was recorded many times. This rearrangement joins TRBV20-1 to TRBJ2-1; tentatively, D is TRBD2 (6 bases). Germline V lookup: CDR1 DFQATT, CDR2 SNEGSKA (reference sequence). The CDR3 covers 15 residues. Trimming cost V 6 bases and J 3 bases, with 18 bases left between them. The CDR3 region is CSARRAAGNYNEQFF. Written as DNA, the CDR3 is TGCAGTGCCCGGAGGGCGGCCGGAAACTACAATGAGCAGTTCTTC.

This clonotype occurred many times. The V call is TRBV25-1, the J call TRBJ2-7; a weak D match, TRBD1 (6 bases). CDR1 and CDR2 (germline): MGHDK, SYGVNS. V was pared by 3 bases and J by 6 bases, with 12 bases between. The CDR3 is 13 residues long. DNA for the CDR3: TGTGCCAGCAGTGATTACAGGGTCGGCGAGCAGTACTTC. Protein product: CASSDYRVGEQYF.

The sample holds many counts of this clonotype. The rearrangement uses TRBV24-1 and TRBJ2-7, with 8 bases matching TRBD1. The J segment lost 6 bases and the V segment lost 4 bases, leaving 10 bases of the junction unmatched. This CDR3 contains 15 residues. The germline V gene encodes CDR1 KGHDR and CDR2 SFDVKD. The CDR3 DNA follows: TGTGCCACCAGTGACCCCAAGACAGGGGTAGCCGAGCAGTACTTC. This translates into CATSDPKTGVAEQYF.

This clonotype was seen at least ten times. The genes are TRBV19 and TRBJ2-7; unclear D gene. The V gene's germline CDR1 is LNHDA and CDR2 SQIVND (reference sequence). The CDR3 runs to 13 residues. Deletions cut 5 bases from V and 6 bases from J, with 14 bases between. The DNA for the CDR3 is TGTGCCAGTAGTTTCGGGCAGGAAGGCGAGCAGTACTTC. This translates into CASSFGQEGEQYF.

This clonotype was detected ten times or more. The chain joins TRBV7-9 to TRBJ2-1, with D perhaps TRBD1 or TRBD2 (5 bases each). V was clipped by 5 bases and J by 8 bases, with 22 bases between them. Germline loops: CDR1 SEHNR, CDR2 FQNEAQ (reference sequence). This CDR3 is 16 amino acids long. The CDR3: CASSTARGWQTDEQFF. DNA for the CDR3: TGTGCCAGCAGCACAGCCAGAGGGTGGCAGACAGATGAGCAGTTCTTC.

This clonotype was recorded at least ten times. The chain carries TRBV5-1 and TRBJ2-7, with D possibly matching TRBD2 (5 bases). The V and J ends lost 4 bases and 5 bases respectively, with 19 bases between them. Germline values: CDR1 SGHRS, CDR2 YFSETQ. The CDR3 loop spans 15 amino acids. The CDR3 sequence: CASSPTGNVPNEQYF. Here the CDR3 DNA reads TGCGCCAGCAGCCCGACGGGGAATGTCCCCAACGAGCAGTACTTC. Full variable domain (rest looked up from reference TRBV5-1 and TRBJ2-7): KAGVTQTPRYLIKTRGQQVTLSCSPISGHRSVSWYQQTPGQGLQFLFEYFSETQRNKGNFPGRFSGRQFSNSRSEMNVSTLELGDSALYLCASSPTGNVPNEQYFGPGTRLTVT.

This chain uses TRBV15 with TRBJ2-7, with 7 nucleotides matching TRBD2. CDR1 is LNHNV and CDR2 is YYDKDF in the germline V gene (reference sequence). The CDR3 has 17 residues. The ends lost 0 bases at V and 4 bases at J; junction bases unmatched: 12. This CDR3 is CATSRDPPGLTPYEQYF. The CDR3 DNA reads TGTGCCACCAGCAGAGATCCCCCGGGACTAACCCCTTACGAGCAGTACTTC. Full variable domain (outside the CDR3, taken from reference TRBV15 and TRBJ2-7): DAMVIQNPRYQVTQFGKPVTLSCSQTLNHNVMYWYQQKSSQAPKLLFHYYDKDFNNEADTPDNFQSRRPNTSFCFLDIRSPGLGDTAMYLCATSRDPPGLTPYEQYFGPGTRLTVT.

This clonotype was found many times. The chain recombines TRBV4-2 with TRBJ2-2; weak D call: TRBD2 (5 bases). Germline V lookup: CDR1 LGHNA, CDR2 YNFKEQ. The V and J ends lost 6 bases and 4 bases respectively, with 9 bases between them. The CDR3 spans 13 residues. The DNA of the CDR3 is TGTGCCAGCAGGACTAAGGGCACCGGGGAGCTGTTTTTT. This codes for CASRTKGTGELFF.

This clonotype came up many times. This sequence joins TRBV19 and TRBJ2-3; D perhaps matches TRBD2 (6 bases). V was pared by 10 bases and J by 0 bases, with 14 bases between. Germline values: CDR1 LNHDA, CDR2 SQIVND (reference sequence). This CDR3 comprises 14 residues. As DNA, the CDR3 is TGTGCCACAAGAGGTGGGACTAGCACAGATACGCAGTATTTT. Its translation: CATRGGTSTDTQYF. The full variable domain, rest sourced from reference TRBV19 and TRBJ2-3, is DGGITQSPKYLFRKEGQNVTLSCEQNLNHDAMYWYRQDPGQGLRLIYYSQIVNDFQKGDIAEGYSVSREKKESFPLTVTSAQKNPTAFYLCATRGGTSTDTQYFGPGTRLTVL.

In its sample, this clonotype was seen many times. The chain employs TRBV7-9 and TRBJ2-7, with no clear D. CDR1 and CDR2 from the germline V gene are SEHNR and FQNEAQ (reference sequence). The CDR3 contains 12 residues. V was shortened by 3 bases and J by 6 bases, with 9 bases between the two germline ends. CDR3 DNA: TGTGCCAGCAGCTTCACAGCCCGCGAGCAGTACTTC. Translating gives CASSFTAREQYF.

V usage is TRBV11-2 and J usage is TRBJ2-7; no clear D gene. CDR3 size: 15 residues. Germline CDR1 is SGHAT and CDR2 is FQNNGV. V lost 4 bases and J 2 bases, leaving 15 bases between the germline ends. The CDR3 loop is CASSSNWPGPYEQYF. The CDR3 DNA is TGTGCCAGCAGCTCCAATTGGCCTGGACCCTACGAGCAGTACTTC.

Points on this clonotype: Just one base apart from a much larger clone, this may be a read error. This sequence joins TRBV7-9 and TRBJ2-2; no firm D call. Germline lookup yields CDR1 SEHNR and CDR2 FQNEAQ (reference sequence). This CDR3 spans 11 amino acids. The CDR3 reads CACSLQGELFF. The DNA of the CDR3 is TGTGCCTGCAGCTTACAGGGGGAGCTGTTTTTT.

Comments on this clonotype: This may come from a read error, since a much larger clone is one base off. The CDR3 DNA follows: TGTGCCAGCTGTCCAATCGGGACAACTTACTACGAGCAGTACTTC. As protein: CASCPIGTTYYEQYF. The chain is built from TRBV28 and TRBJ2-7; tentative D call: TRBD1 (6 bases). Trimming shortened V by 8 bases and J by 3 bases, and 20 bases separated the two germline ends. CDR1 and CDR2 from the germline V gene are MDHEN and SYDVKM. The CDR3 consists of 15 residues.

This clonotype appeared a few times. J is TRBJ2-3 and V is TRBV9; perhaps TRBD2 as D (5 bases). V gave up 3 bases and J gave up 1 base, with 6 bases separating them. Germline CDR1 SGDLS, CDR2 YYNGEE. The CDR3 consists of 13 residues. Written as DNA, the CDR3 is TGTGCCAGCAGCGGCGGGCGCACAGATACGCAGTATTTT. Residues: CASSGGRTDTQYF. The full variable domain, completed using reference TRBV9 and TRBJ2-3, is DSGVTQTPKHLITATGQRVTLRCSPRSGDLSVYWYQQSLDQGLQFLIQYYNGEERAKGNILERFSAQQFPDLHSELNLSSLELGDSALYFCASSGGRTDTQYFGPGTRLTVL.

This clonotype was seen many times. The gene calls are TRBV6-2 or TRBV6-3 and TRBJ2-1; 9 nucleotides align to TRBD2. The J segment lost 4 bases and the V segment lost 7 bases, leaving 11 bases of the junction unmatched. CDR1 MNHEY and CDR2 SVGEGT come from the germline V gene. The CDR3 contains 16 residues. The CDR3 loop is CASTPGLASLYNEQFF. The CDR3 region has the DNA TGTGCCAGCACCCCGGGACTAGCCTCGCTTTACAATGAGCAGTTCTTC.

This clonotype was detected many times. The J gene is TRBJ2-7, the V gene TRBV4-2; the D gene is possibly TRBD2 (5 bases). CDR1 is LGHNA and CDR2 is YNFKEQ in the germline V gene. CDR3 length: 15 amino acids. Trimming took off 5 bases at V and 5 bases at J, with 19 bases between the two ends. The CDR3 protein is CASSSPTAGLDEQYF. CDR3 DNA sequence: TGTGCCAGCAGCTCCCCCACTGCGGGCCTGGACGAGCAGTACTTC.

This clonotype was seen ten or more times. The V gene is TRBV9, the J gene TRBJ2-2; 7 positions match TRBD2. V lost 4 bases, J lost 2 bases, and 5 bases stayed unmatched. From germline, CDR1 is SGDLS and CDR2 YYNGEE. The CDR3 length is 15 residues. CDR3 DNA: TGTGCCAGCAGCATCGGCGGGGGTAACACCGGGGAGCTGTTTTTT. Residues: CASSIGGGNTGELFF. The whole variable domain, remainder taken from reference TRBV9 and TRBJ2-2, is DSGVTQTPKHLITATGQRVTLRCSPRSGDLSVYWYQQSLDQGLQFLIQYYNGEERAKGNILERFSAQQFPDLHSELNLSSLELGDSALYFCASSIGGGNTGELFFGEGSRLTVL.

Details on this clonotype: This clone may be a read error of a much larger clone one base away. This sequence joins TRBV27 and TRBJ2-3; a possible D gene is TRBD1 (6 bases). The germline V gene encodes CDR1 MNHEY and CDR2 SMNVEV (reference sequence). This CDR3 has 12 amino acids. The CDR3 DNA reads as TGTGCCAGCAGCAGGGACACAGATGCGCAGTATTTT. As protein: CASSRDTDAQYF.

This clonotype was detected ten times or more. V is TRBV12-3 or TRBV12-4 and J is TRBJ2-7; 8 bases align to TRBD1. The CDR3 covers 12 residues. The V and J ends lost 8 bases and 3 bases, in that order; junction bases with no gene match: 3. CDR3 amino acids: CASGQGIYEQYF. The CDR3 nucleotides read TGTGCCAGCGGACAGGGCATCTACGAGCAGTACTTC.

This clonotype has a count of ten or more. The rearrangement joins TRBV4-1 to TRBJ2-5; no clear D. This CDR3 contains 15 residues. The V end was cut by 0 bases, the J end by 4 bases, with 12 bases between. Germline CDR1 MGHRA, CDR2 YSYEKL. The DNA for the CDR3 is TGCGCCAGCAGCCAAGATTTGGCTAGAGGAGAGACCCAGTACTTC. This translates into CASSQDLARGETQYF.

The chain links TRBV4-1 to TRBJ2-1; D might be TRBD2 (5 bases). The V end was cut by 1 base, the J end by 10 bases, with 11 bases between. The CDR3 spans 13 residues. Germline assignment: CDR1 MGHRA and CDR2 YSYEKL. CDR3 coding DNA: TGCGCCAGCAGCCAAGTGATCGGGATAGAGCAGTTCTTC. This encodes CASSQVIGIEQFF.

This clonotype has ten or more counts. The V and J genes are TRBV19 and TRBJ2-7; TRBD1 might be the D (6 bases). The CDR3 contains 12 residues. Germline V CDR1 and CDR2: LNHDA, SQIVND (reference sequence). V was trimmed by 6 bases and J by 5 bases, leaving 11 bases between them. CDR3 sequence (DNA): TGTGCCAGTAGCCCAACAGGGCACGAGCAGTACTTC. Protein: CASSPTGHEQYF.

This clonotype was recorded many times. This chain joins TRBV30 and TRBJ1-1; TRBD1 is a possible D gene (5 bases). Germline CDR1 is GTSNPN and CDR2 is SVGIG (reference sequence). This CDR3 spans 13 amino acids. Trimming took 3 bases from V and 3 from J, leaving 11 bases between them. CDR3 coding DNA: TGTGCCTGGAGGCTTGGGGGAGACACTGAAGCTTTCTTT. Its translation: CAWRLGGDTEAFF.

This clonotype was observed many times. The chain uses TRBV12-3 or TRBV12-4 and TRBJ2-2, with 8 bases that match TRBD1. This CDR3 has 16 residues. Unmatched junction bases numbered 6, after V lost 6 bases and J lost 0 bases. The CDR3 reads CASRSWTGTNTGELFF. CDR3 DNA: TGTGCCAGCAGATCCTGGACAGGGACGAACACCGGGGAGCTGTTTTTT.

Details on this clonotype: Being one base from a much bigger clone, this may be a read error. The conserved closing phenylalanine or tryptophan is absent in this CDR3, likely reflecting a read error. The V gene is TRBV19, the J gene TRBJ2-3; the D is unclear. V was cut by 3 bases and J by 6 bases, with 10 bases left in between. Per germline, CDR1 LNHDA and CDR2 SQIVND (reference sequence). This CDR3 has 13 amino acids. The CDR3: CASSMALMDTQYL. The CDR3 coding sequence is TGTGCCAGTAGTATGGCCCTTATGGATACGCAGTATCTT.

In the case of this clonotype: Given a much more abundant clone one base away, this may be a read error. V gene TRBV4-3 combines with J gene TRBJ2-7; TRBD2 matches at 8 bases. The CDR3 is 18 amino acids. Germline V gene data show CDR1 as LGHNA and CDR2 as YSLEER. As DNA, the CDR3 is TGCGCCAGCAGCCAAGACCCCCCGCAAACTAGCGGTTTCTACGAGCGGTACTTC. Its translation: CASSQDPPQTSGFYERYF.

This clonotype was seen ten or more times. V is TRBV24-1 and J is TRBJ2-1; D is ambiguous. Trimming removed 2 bases at V and 7 bases at J, with 8 bases between. Germline CDR1 is KGHDR and CDR2 is SFDVKD. The CDR3 consists of 13 residues. The CDR3 here is CATSDSVGNEQFF. CDR3 nucleotides: TGTGCCACCAGTGATTCTGTGGGTAATGAGCAGTTCTTC.